The subject of this entry is one TCR beta chain. Time point: baseline, week 1 (first vaccination visit). As for treatment: pre-vaccination baseline after standard-of-care therapy. V lost 4 bases to trimming and J lost 1 base, with 16 bases between them. The CDR3 is 16 amino acids. From germline, CDR1 is MNHNS and CDR2 SASEGT. This specimen comes from a study of a mutant IDH1 vaccine in newly diagnosed glioma. The data were produced by immunoSEQ multiplex PCR, yet TCRdb's version contains in-frame clones alone and is incomplete. The repertoire holds about 50,000 clones, about nine tenths seen once, with about 2.2% in the top ten.

This chain links TRBV6-1 with TRBJ1-1; unclear D gene. Specimen: PBMCs, collected from a glioma patient treated with radiotherapy, temozolomide or both. The receptor comes from a man aged 40-49 years with glioma. Here the CDR3 reads CASSGRASGWNTEAFF. CDR3 in DNA: TGTGCCAGCAGTGGCCGGGCGTCCGGTTGGAACACTGAAGCTTTCTTT.